Sequencing of this T cell receptor (beta chain) was carried out in a study of blood T cell repertoires in COVID-19. The cohort comprised adults aged about 18 to 100 years residing in approximately 25 US areas. This CDR3 is 15 amino acids long. In the study's own analysis: Counts of nucleated cells, estimated from reference gene primer amplification, were obtained. Here immunoSEQ multiplex PCR was the method, and the copy in TCRdb shows in-frame clones only, minus some. V, J and clone size are those of that table, while D and trimming were read from the DNA. The sample records 250,000 or so clones, roughly 81% being singletons.

The genes are TRBV1 and TRBJ1-4; the D call TRBD1 from the table was never checked on the DNA. TRBV1 is assigned pseudogene status. Material for sequencing was PBMCs or T cells enriched from blood (not recorded which). The source of this sequence is a woman aged 45-65 years who had been exposed to COVID-19. The CDR3 DNA sequence: TGCACCAGCAGCCAAGAGAAGGGGTACAAGGAAAAACTGTTTTTT. Its translation is CTSSQEKGYKEKLFF.